This TCR beta chain was sequenced during a study of blood T cell repertoires in COVID-19. Overall study: Samples came from the United States, Italy and Spain, spanning acute and convalescent COVID-19. Sources were T cells, B-cell-depleted T cells, or PBMCs; the material itself was cDNA or gDNA.

The J segment lost 2 bases and the V segment lost 3 bases, leaving 6 bases of the junction unmatched. CDR1 and CDR2 from the germline V gene are MNHEY and SMNVEV (reference sequence). The CDR3 is 16 amino acids. As originally analysed: By means of reference gene primer amplification, nucleated cell counts were estimated. Sequencing used immunoSEQ multiplex PCR; TCRdb keeps in-frame clones, though not all of them. D and trimming come from the DNA, and the V and J calls and clone size come from that table. The sample has roughly 96,000 clones; about 86% are singletons. Sequenced input: peripheral blood. The chain carries TRBV27 and TRBJ1-4; 7 bases are a match to TRBD1. This TCR was sampled from a man aged 55 to 69 with acute or convalescent COVID-19. The CDR3 DNA sequence: TGTGCCAGCAGTTTGGCAGGGGGGAGCACTAATGAAAAACTGTTTTTT. Its protein product is CASSLAGGSTNEKLFF.